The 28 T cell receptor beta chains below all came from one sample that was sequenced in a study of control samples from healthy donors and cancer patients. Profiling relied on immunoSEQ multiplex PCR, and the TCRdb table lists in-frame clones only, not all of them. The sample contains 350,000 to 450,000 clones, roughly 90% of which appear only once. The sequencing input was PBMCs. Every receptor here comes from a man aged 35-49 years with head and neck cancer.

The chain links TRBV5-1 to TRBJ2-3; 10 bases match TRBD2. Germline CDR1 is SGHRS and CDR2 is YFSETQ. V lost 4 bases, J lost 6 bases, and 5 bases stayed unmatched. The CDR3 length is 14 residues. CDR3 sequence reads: CASSPGTSEDTQYF. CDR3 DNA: TGCGCCAGCAGCCCGGGGACTAGCGAGGATACGCAGTATTTT. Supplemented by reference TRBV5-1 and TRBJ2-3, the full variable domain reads KAGVTQTPRYLIKTRGQQVTLSCSPISGHRSVSWYQQTPGQGLQFLFEYFSETQRNKGNFPGRFSGRQFSNSRSEMNVSTLELGDSALYLCASSPGTSEDTQYFGPGTRLTVL.

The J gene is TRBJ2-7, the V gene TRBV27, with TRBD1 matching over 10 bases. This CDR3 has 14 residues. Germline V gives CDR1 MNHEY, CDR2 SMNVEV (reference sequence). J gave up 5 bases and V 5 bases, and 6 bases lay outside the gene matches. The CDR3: CASSRQGASNEQYF. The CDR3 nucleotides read TGTGCCAGCAGTCGACAGGGGGCCAGCAACGAGCAGTACTTC.

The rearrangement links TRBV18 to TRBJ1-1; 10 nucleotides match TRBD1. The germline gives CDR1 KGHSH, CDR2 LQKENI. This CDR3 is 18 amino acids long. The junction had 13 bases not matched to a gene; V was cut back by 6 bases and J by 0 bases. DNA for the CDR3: TGTGCCAGCTCGATGACAGGGGGCTTAGGGGTCATGAACACTGAAGCTTTCTTT. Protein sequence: CASSMTGGLGVMNTEAFF.

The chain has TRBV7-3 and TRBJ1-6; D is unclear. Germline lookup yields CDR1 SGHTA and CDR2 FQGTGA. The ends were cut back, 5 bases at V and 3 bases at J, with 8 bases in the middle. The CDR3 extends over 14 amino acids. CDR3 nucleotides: TGTGCCAGCAGCCGTTTGGGCTATAATTCACCCCTCCACTTT. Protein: CASSRLGYNSPLHF.

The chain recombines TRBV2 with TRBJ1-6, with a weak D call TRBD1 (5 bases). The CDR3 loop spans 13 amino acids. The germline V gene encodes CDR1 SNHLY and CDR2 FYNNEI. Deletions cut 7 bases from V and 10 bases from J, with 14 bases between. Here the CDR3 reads CASTGMSGSPLHF. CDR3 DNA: TGTGCCAGCACAGGGATGAGCGGCTCACCCCTCCACTTT.

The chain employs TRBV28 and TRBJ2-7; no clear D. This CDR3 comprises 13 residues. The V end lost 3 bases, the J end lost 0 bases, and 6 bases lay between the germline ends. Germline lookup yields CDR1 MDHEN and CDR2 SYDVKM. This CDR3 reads CASSFGYSYEQYF. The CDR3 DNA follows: TGTGCCAGCAGTTTTGGTTACTCCTACGAGCAGTACTTC.

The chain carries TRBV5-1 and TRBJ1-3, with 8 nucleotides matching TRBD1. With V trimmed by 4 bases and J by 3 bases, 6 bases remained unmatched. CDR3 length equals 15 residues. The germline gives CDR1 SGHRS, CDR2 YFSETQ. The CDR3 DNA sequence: TGCGCCAGCAGCAAACAGGGGGACAATGGAAACACCATATATTTT. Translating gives CASSKQGDNGNTIYF.

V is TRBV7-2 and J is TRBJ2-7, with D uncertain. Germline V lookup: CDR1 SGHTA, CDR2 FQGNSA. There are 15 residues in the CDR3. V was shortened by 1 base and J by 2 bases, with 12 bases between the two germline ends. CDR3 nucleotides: TGTGCCAGCAGCTTAGTCCCGTTGGCTACCTACGAGCAGTACTTC. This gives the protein CASSLVPLATYEQYF. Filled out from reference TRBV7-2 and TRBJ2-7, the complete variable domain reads GAGVSQSPSNKVTEKGKDVELRCDPISGHTALYWYRQSLGQGLEFLIYFQGNSAPDKSGLPSDRFSAERTGGSVSTLTIQRTQQEDSAVYLCASSLVPLATYEQYFGPGTRLTVT.

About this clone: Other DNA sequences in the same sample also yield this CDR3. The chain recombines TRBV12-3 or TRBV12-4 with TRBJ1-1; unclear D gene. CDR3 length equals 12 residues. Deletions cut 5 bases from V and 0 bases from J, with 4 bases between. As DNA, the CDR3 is TGTGCCAGCAGTCGTTTGAACACTGAAGCTTTCTTT. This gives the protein CASSRLNTEAFF.

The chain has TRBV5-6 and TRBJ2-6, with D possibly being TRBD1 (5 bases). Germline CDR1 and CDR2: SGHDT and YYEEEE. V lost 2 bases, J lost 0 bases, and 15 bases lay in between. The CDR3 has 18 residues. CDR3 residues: CASSLTGDPNSGANVLTF. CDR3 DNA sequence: TGTGCCAGCAGCTTAACAGGCGACCCGAACTCTGGGGCCAACGTCCTGACTTTC.

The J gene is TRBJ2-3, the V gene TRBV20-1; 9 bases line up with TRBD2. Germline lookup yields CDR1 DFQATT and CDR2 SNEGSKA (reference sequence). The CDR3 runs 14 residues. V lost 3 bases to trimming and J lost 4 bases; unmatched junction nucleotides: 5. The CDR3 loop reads CSASSGRGADTQYF. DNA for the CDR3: TGCAGTGCTAGTAGCGGGAGAGGGGCAGATACGCAGTATTTT.

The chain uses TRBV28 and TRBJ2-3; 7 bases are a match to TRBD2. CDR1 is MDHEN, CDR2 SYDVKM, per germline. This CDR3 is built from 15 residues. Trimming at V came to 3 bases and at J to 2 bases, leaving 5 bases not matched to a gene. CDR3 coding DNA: TGTGCCAGCAGTTTTTCTAGCGGATACACAGATACGCAGTATTTT. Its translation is CASSFSSGYTDTQYF. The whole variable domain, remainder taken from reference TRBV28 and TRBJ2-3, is DVKVTQSSRYLVKRTGEKVFLECVQDMDHENMFWYRQDPGLGLRLIYFSYDVKMKEKGDIPEGYSVSREKKERFSLILESASTNQTSMYLCASSFSSGYTDTQYFGPGTRLTVL.

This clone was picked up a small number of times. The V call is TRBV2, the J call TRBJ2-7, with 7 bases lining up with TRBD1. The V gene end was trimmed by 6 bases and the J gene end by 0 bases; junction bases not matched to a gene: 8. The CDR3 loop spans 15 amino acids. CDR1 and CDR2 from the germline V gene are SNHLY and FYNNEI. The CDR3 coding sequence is TGTGCCAGCAGGAAGACAGGGCTTTTCTCCTACGAGCAGTACTTC. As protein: CASRKTGLFSYEQYF.

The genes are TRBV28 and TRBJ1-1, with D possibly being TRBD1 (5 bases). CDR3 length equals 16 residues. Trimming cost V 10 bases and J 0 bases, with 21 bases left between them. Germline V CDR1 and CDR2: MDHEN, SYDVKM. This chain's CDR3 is CATLSRVRFMNTEAFF. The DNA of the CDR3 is TGTGCCACTCTCTCCAGGGTACGATTCATGAACACTGAAGCTTTCTTT.

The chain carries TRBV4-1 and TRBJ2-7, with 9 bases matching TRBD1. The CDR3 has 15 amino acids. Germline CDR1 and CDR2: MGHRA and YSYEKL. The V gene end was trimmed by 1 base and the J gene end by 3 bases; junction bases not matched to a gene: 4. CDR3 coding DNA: TGCGCCAGCAGCCAAGTAGAGGACAGGGGCTACGAGCAGTACTTC. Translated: CASSQVEDRGYEQYF.

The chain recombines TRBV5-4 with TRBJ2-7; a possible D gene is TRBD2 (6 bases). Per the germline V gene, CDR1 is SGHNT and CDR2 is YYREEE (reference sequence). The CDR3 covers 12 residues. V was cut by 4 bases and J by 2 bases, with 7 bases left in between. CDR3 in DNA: TGTGCCAGCAGCGGAGGGGCCTACGAGCAGTACTTC. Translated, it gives CASSGGAYEQYF. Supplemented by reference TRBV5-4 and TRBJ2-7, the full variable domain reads ETGVTQSPTHLIKTRGQQVTLRCSSQSGHNTVSWYQQALGQGPQFIFQYYREEENGRGNFPPRFSGLQFPNYSSELNVNALELDDSALYLCASSGGAYEQYFGPGTRLTVT.

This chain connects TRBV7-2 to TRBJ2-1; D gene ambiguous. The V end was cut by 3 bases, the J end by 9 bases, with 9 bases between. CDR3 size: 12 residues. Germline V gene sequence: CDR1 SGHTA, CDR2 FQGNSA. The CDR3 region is CASSLIASEQFF. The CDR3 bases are TGTGCCAGCAGCTTGATAGCTAGTGAGCAGTTCTTC.

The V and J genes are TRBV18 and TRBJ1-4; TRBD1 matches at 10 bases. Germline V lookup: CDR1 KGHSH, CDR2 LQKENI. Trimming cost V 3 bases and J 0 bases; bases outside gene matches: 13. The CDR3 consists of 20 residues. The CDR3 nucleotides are TGTGCCAGCTCACCCTTCCTCCCGGGACAGGGGCCGGCAACTAATGAAAAACTGTTTTTT. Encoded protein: CASSPFLPGQGPATNEKLFF.

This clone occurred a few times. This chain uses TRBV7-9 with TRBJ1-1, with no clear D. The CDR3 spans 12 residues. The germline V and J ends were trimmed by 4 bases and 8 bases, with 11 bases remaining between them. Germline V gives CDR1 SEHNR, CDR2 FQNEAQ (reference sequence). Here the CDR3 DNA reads TGTGCCAGCAGCTACCAGTCTCGCGAAGCTTTCTTT. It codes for CASSYQSREAFF.

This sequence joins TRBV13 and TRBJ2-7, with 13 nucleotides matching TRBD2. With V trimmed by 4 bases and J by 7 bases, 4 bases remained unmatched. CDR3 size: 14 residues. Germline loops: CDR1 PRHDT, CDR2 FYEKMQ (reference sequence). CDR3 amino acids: CASSSGLAGVEQYF. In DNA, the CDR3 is TGTGCCAGCAGCTCCGGACTAGCGGGAGTTGAGCAGTACTTC.

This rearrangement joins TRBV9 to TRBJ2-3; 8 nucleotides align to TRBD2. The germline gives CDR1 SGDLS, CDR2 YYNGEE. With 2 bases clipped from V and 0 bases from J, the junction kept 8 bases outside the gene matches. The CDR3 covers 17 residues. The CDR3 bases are TGTGCCAGCAGCGTCAGGGGTAGCGGGACAAGCACAGATACGCAGTATTTT. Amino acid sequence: CASSVRGSGTSTDTQYF.

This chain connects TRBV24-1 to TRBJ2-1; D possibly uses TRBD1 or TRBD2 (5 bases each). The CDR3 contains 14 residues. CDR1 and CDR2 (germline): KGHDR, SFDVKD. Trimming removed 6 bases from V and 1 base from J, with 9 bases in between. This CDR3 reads CATSSGLSYNEQFF. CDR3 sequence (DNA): TGTGCCACCAGTTCGGGGCTATCCTACAATGAGCAGTTCTTC.

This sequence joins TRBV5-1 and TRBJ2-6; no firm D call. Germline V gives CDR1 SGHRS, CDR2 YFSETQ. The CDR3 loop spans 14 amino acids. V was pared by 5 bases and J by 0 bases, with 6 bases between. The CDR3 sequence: CASRRSSGANVLTF. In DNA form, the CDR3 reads TGCGCCAGCAGGCGGAGCTCTGGGGCCAACGTCCTGACTTTC. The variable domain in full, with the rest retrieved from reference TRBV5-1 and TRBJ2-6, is KAGVTQTPRYLIKTRGQQVTLSCSPISGHRSVSWYQQTPGQGLQFLFEYFSETQRNKGNFPGRFSGRQFSNSRSEMNVSTLELGDSALYLCASRRSSGANVLTFGAGSRLTVL.

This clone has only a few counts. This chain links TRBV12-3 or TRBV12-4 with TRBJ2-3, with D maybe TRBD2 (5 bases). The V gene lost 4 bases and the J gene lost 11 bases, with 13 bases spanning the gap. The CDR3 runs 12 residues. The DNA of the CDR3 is TGTGCCAGCAGTTACGGACTGATAAGGCAGTATTTT. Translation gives CASSYGLIRQYF.

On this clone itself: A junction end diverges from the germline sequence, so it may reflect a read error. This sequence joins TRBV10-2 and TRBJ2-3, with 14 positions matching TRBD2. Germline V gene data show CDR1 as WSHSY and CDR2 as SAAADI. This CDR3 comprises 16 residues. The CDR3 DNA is TGCGCCAGAAGTGGGACTAGCGGGAGTCCCCCAGATACGCAGTATTTT. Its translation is CARSGTSGSPPDTQYF.

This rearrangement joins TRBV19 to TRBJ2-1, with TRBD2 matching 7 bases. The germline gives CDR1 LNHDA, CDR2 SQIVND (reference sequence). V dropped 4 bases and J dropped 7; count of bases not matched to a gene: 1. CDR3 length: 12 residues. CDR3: CASSNGRNEQFF. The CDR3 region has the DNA TGTGCCAGTAGTAACGGGAGGAATGAGCAGTTCTTC. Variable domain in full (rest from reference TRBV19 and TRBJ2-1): DGGITQSPKYLFRKEGQNVTLSCEQNLNHDAMYWYRQDPGQGLRLIYYSQIVNDFQKGDIAEGYSVSREKKESFPLTVTSAQKNPTAFYLCASSNGRNEQFFGPGTRLTVL.

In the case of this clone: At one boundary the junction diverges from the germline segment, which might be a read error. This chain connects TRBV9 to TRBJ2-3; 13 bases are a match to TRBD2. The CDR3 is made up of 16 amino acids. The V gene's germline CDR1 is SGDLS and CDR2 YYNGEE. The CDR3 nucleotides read TGTGCCAGCAGCCCTCGACTAGCGGGGGGAACAGATACGCGGTATTTT. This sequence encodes CASSPRLAGGTDTRYF.

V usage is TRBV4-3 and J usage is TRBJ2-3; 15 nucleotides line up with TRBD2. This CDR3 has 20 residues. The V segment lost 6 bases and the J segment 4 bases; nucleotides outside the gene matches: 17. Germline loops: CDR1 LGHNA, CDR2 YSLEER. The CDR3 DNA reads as TGCGCCAGCAGACGTAGTTTGGGGACTAGCGGGGGGATCATTGCAGATACGCAGTATTTT. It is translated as CASRRSLGTSGGIIADTQYF.